A single sample is the source of the 25 T cell receptor beta chains below, sequenced in a study of post-analysis software for immune sequencing data. General study points: There were five TRBV segments more frequent in patients than controls, and TRBV5-6, TRBV5-1 and TRBV20-1 were among them.

Researchers reported that TCR beta cDNA libraries carried unique molecular identifiers. TCRdb reanalysed the PCR reads using MiXCR and keeps one entry per CDR3 protein. In the table there are 450,000 to 650,000 distinct CDR3 sequences, roughly 40% of which are singletons. Their specific antigens are unknown. What was sequenced was blood. The source is a girl aged 10-17 years with multiple sclerosis.

This clonotype was counted between two and nine times. This sequence joins TRBV4-1 and TRBJ2-5; TRBD1 matches 8 bases. V shed 0 bases, J shed 6 bases, and the junction held 6 bases outside the gene matches. CDR3 size: 15 residues. Germline V CDR1 and CDR2: MGHRA, YSYEKL. The CDR3 loop reads CASSQDGDRRKTQYF. For the CDR3, the DNA is TGCGCCAGCAGCCAAGATGGGGACAGGAGGAAGACCCAGTACTTC.

V usage is TRBV13 and J usage is TRBJ2-3; 7 nucleotides agree with TRBD1. V lost 5 bases and J lost 3; bases outside the gene matches: 8. The germline CDR1 and CDR2 sequences are PRHDT and FYEKMQ (reference sequence). The CDR3 has 15 amino acids. CDR3 protein: CASSPEGRGTDTQYF. CDR3 in DNA: TGTGCCAGCAGCCCTGAGGGCAGGGGGACAGATACGCAGTATTTT.

This sequence joins TRBV28 and TRBJ2-7; D may be TRBD1 or TRBD2 (6 bases each). V lost 4 bases to trimming and J lost 2 bases, with 15 bases between them. Germline CDR1 is MDHEN and CDR2 is SYDVKM. This CDR3 has 15 amino acids. The CDR3 loop is CASSSPGGNTYEQYF. DNA of the CDR3: TGTGCCAGCAGTTCGCCCGGGGGCAACACCTACGAGCAGTACTTC. Supplemented by reference TRBV28 and TRBJ2-7, the full variable domain reads DVKVTQSSRYLVKRTGEKVFLECVQDMDHENMFWYRQDPGLGLRLIYFSYDVKMKEKGDIPEGYSVSREKKERFSLILESASTNQTSMYLCASSSPGGNTYEQYFGPGTRLTVT.

CDR3 in DNA: TGCACCGGGACACCCAACAATGAGCAGTTCTTC. Translated: CTGTPNNEQFF. The genes are TRBV29-1 and TRBJ2-1; maybe TRBD1 (6 bases). There are 11 residues in the CDR3. Germline CDR1 is SQVTM and CDR2 is ANQGSEA.

The CDR3 loop reads CAWSALPRPRFNNEQFF. The CDR3 region has the DNA TGTGCCTGGAGTGCCCTACCGAGGCCGCGATTTAACAATGAGCAGTTCTTC. The chain carries TRBV30 and TRBJ2-1; no reliable D call. The CDR3 totals 17 residues. CDR1 is GTSNPN and CDR2 is SVGIG in the germline V gene (reference sequence). Trimming cost V 1 base and J 5 bases, with 21 bases left between them. The complete variable domain, with remaining parts taken from reference TRBV30 and TRBJ2-1, reads SQTIHQWPATLVQPVGSPLSLECTVEGTSNPNLYWYRQAAGRGLQLLFYSVGIGQISSEVPQNLSASRPQDRQFILSSKKLLLSDSGFYLCAWSALPRPRFNNEQFFGPGTRLTVL.

This clonotype was found a few times. The rearrangement joins TRBV7-8 to TRBJ1-5; D possibly corresponds to TRBD1 (6 bases). Germline values: CDR1 SGHVS, CDR2 FQNEAQ. The CDR3 is 17 amino acids. With 1 base removed from V and 1 base from J, the gap between germline ends came to 14 bases. The DNA for the CDR3 is TGTGCCAGCAGCTTAGGGGCAGGGGTAAGGAGCAATCAGCCCCAGCATTTT. Its protein is CASSLGAGVRSNQPQHF.

This clonotype was detected only a few times. A junction end diverges from the germline sequence, so it may reflect a read error. The chain employs TRBV6-6 and TRBJ1-1, with D perhaps matching TRBD1 (5 bases). CDR1 and CDR2 from the germline V gene are MNHNY and SVGAGI (reference sequence). This CDR3 has 15 residues. CDR3: CASSHSGGLNTEAFF. CDR3 bases: TGTGCCAGCAGTCACTCGGGGGGACTAAACACTGAAGCTTTCTTT.

This chain uses TRBV4-1 with TRBJ2-5; 10 bases fit TRBD2. Germline V gene data show CDR1 as MGHRA and CDR2 as YSYEKL. This CDR3 spans 16 amino acids. Trimming took 3 bases from V and 3 from J; bases not matched to a gene: 7. CDR3 in DNA: TGCGCCAGCAGCCATCCTTCGGGGACTAGCGAAGAGACCCAGTACTTC. It encodes CASSHPSGTSEETQYF.

This clonotype has just a few counts. This chain uses TRBV9 with TRBJ1-2, with D hard to call. Trimming cost V 0 bases and J 8 bases, with 11 bases left between them. The CDR3 is made up of 13 amino acids. Per germline, CDR1 SGDLS and CDR2 YYNGEE. The CDR3 region is CASSVGHPGGYTF. CDR3 nucleotide sequence: TGTGCCAGCAGCGTAGGTCATCCGGGCGGCTACACCTTC.

CDR3 sequence reads: CASSLEASGYEQYF. The DNA for the CDR3 is TGCGCCAGCAGCTTGGAGGCTAGTGGGTACGAGCAGTACTTC. V gene TRBV5-1 combines with J gene TRBJ2-7; D call uncertain. Trimming pared 0 bases from V and 4 bases from J, leaving 11 bases between. Germline assignment: CDR1 SGHRS and CDR2 YFSETQ. The CDR3 totals 14 residues.

The chain joins TRBV5-1 to TRBJ2-5; 7 bases align to TRBD1. Gene TRBJ2-7 matches the end of the DNA better, so the J call may be wrong. Germline V gene data show CDR1 as SGHRS and CDR2 as YFSETQ. There are 16 residues in the CDR3. CDR3 protein: CASSPGTVATVGEQYF. CDR3 nucleotides: TGCGCCAGCAGCCCCGGGACAGTGGCTACGGTAGGCGAGCAGTACTTC.

The chain uses TRBV6-1 and TRBJ2-7; no clear D. Germline assignment: CDR1 MNHNS and CDR2 SASEGT. Trimming stripped 5 bases from V and 3 bases from J, with 14 bases between. The length of the CDR3 is 14 residues. The CDR3 DNA reads as TGTGCCAGCAGTTCCCGGTCCCCCCTCTACGAGCAGTACTTC. This translates into CASSSRSPLYEQYF.

V gene TRBV10-3 combines with J gene TRBJ1-6, with D perhaps matching TRBD1 (6 bases). The CDR3 runs 14 residues. Trimming removed 7 bases at V and 3 bases at J, with 10 bases between. The germline V gene encodes CDR1 ENHRY and CDR2 SYGVKD. As DNA, the CDR3 is TGTGCCATCACTCGGGACAACTATAATTCACCCCTCCACTTT. Translation: CAITRDNYNSPLHF.

This clonotype was picked up a small number of times. V and J are TRBV7-8 and TRBJ2-1, with D hard to call. The CDR3 runs to 14 residues. The germline CDR1 and CDR2 sequences are SGHVS and FQNEAQ. Trimming removed 5 bases at V and 6 bases at J, with 14 bases between. The DNA of the CDR3 is TGTGCCAGCAGCCCCGCCCGACTTACCAATGAGCAGTTCTTC. Encoded protein: CASSPARLTNEQFF.

V gene TRBV5-1 combines with J gene TRBJ2-6; TRBD2 is a possible D gene (6 bases). There are 15 residues in the CDR3. Trimming left V 4 bases short and J 2 bases short, with 10 bases between. The germline V gene encodes CDR1 SGHRS and CDR2 YFSETQ. The CDR3 loop is CASSTSSAGANVLTF. DNA for the CDR3: TGCGCCAGCAGCACCTCTAGCGCTGGGGCCAACGTCCTGACTTTC.

This clonotype was recorded a few times. The chain links TRBV6-1 to TRBJ2-1, with D unclear. The V gene lost 4 bases and the J gene lost 0 bases, with 10 bases spanning the gap. Germline assignment: CDR1 MNHNS and CDR2 SASEGT. CDR3 size: 15 residues. The CDR3 coding sequence is TGTGCCAGCAGTGCTGACCAGAGCTCCTACAATGAGCAGTTCTTC. It codes for CASSADQSSYNEQFF.

This chain uses TRBV4-1 with TRBJ1-2; no definite D call. Germline assignment: CDR1 MGHRA and CDR2 YSYEKL. This CDR3 is built from 18 residues. V was trimmed by 2 bases and J by 0 bases, leaving 19 bases between them. In nucleotides, the CDR3 is TGCGCCAGCAGCCAATCCCGCCCCATGTTTTCCACTAACTATGGCTACACCTTC. Protein product: CASSQSRPMFSTNYGYTF.

The CDR3 here is CASSSGRGGRETQYF. The CDR3 DNA reads as TGTGCCAGCAGCTCGGGCCGGGGGGGCCGAGAGACCCAGTACTTC. This chain links TRBV7-9 with TRBJ2-5; 8 nucleotides align to TRBD2. The trim removed 4 bases at V and 4 bases at J, leaving 8 bases unmatched. The CDR3 loop spans 15 amino acids. CDR1 and CDR2 (germline): SEHNR, FQNEAQ (reference sequence). Full variable domain (remainder filled in from reference TRBV7-9 and TRBJ2-5): DTGVSQNPRHKITKRGQNVTFRCDPISEHNRLYWYRQTLGQGPEFLTYFQNEAQLEKSRLLSDRFSAERPKGSFSTLEIQRTEQGDSAMYLCASSSGRGGRETQYFGPGTRLLVL.

The chain links TRBV11-2 to TRBJ1-1; 8 nucleotides line up with TRBD1. Germline CDR1 reads SGHAT; CDR2 reads FQNNGV. Losses at the gene ends were 5 bases for V and 5 bases for J; bases not matched to a gene: 10. The CDR3 covers 15 residues. CDR3 sequence: CASSARTGRATEAFF. The CDR3, as DNA: TGTGCCAGCAGCGCTCGGACAGGGAGGGCGACTGAAGCTTTCTTT.

The J gene is TRBJ2-2, the V gene TRBV10-3, with D possibly matching TRBD2 (6 bases). The CDR3 sequence is 12 residues long. The V and J ends lost 6 bases and 6 bases respectively, with 8 bases between them. CDR1 ENHRY and CDR2 SYGVKD come from the germline V gene. The DNA for the CDR3 is TGTGCCATCAGGGAGGGTGCCGGGGAGCTGTTTTTT. Its translation is CAIREGAGELFF.

The gene calls are TRBV5-1 and TRBJ2-7; TRBD1 is a possible D gene (6 bases). Germline-derived CDR1 and CDR2 are SGHRS and YFSETQ. Trimming removed 5 bases at V and 0 bases at J, with 12 bases between. The CDR3 covers 14 residues. This CDR3 is CASSIDRSSYEQYF. Here the CDR3 DNA reads TGCGCCAGCAGTATCGACAGGAGCTCCTACGAGCAGTACTTC.

This clonotype was observed a few times. This chain's CDR3 is CSARARDRGNYGYTF. The CDR3 nucleotides read TGCAGTGCTAGAGCTCGTGACAGGGGGAACTATGGCTACACCTTC. The chain carries TRBV20-1 and TRBJ1-2; 9 bases are shared with TRBD1. The CDR3 is 15 residues long. V trimming: 1 base; J trimming: 2 bases; junction bases outside the gene matches: 5. Looked up from germline, CDR1 is DFQATT and CDR2 is SNEGSKA (reference sequence).

A few counts support this clonotype. The chain couples TRBV5-1 to TRBJ1-2; 9 bases are shared with TRBD1. CDR1 and CDR2 from the germline V gene are SGHRS and YFSETQ. This CDR3 is built from 15 residues. The J segment lost 7 bases and the V segment lost 3 bases, leaving 10 bases of the junction unmatched. The CDR3 sequence: CASSWAAWTGVGYTF. The CDR3 DNA reads as TGCGCCAGCAGCTGGGCTGCATGGACAGGGGTTGGCTACACCTTC.

V is TRBV7-6 and J is TRBJ2-7, with TRBD2 matching 9 bases. The trim removed 5 bases at V and 1 base at J, leaving 12 bases unmatched. CDR3 length: 17 amino acids. Per the germline V gene, CDR1 is SGHVS and CDR2 is FNYEAQ. The chain's CDR3 is CASSLRGSSGVSYEQYF. CDR3 nucleotide sequence: TGTGCCAGCAGCCTAAGGGGTTCTAGCGGGGTTTCCTACGAGCAGTACTTC.

This rearrangement joins TRBV5-1 to TRBJ2-7, with TRBD1 matching 11 bases. The germline V gene encodes CDR1 SGHRS and CDR2 YFSETQ. The CDR3 contains 15 residues. V was clipped by 4 bases and J by 4 bases; unmatched bases: 7. The CDR3 DNA is TGCGCCAGCAGCCGAGGGACAGGGGGGGATTACGAGCAGTACTTC. Amino acid sequence: CASSRGTGGDYEQYF. The entire variable domain, with the rest obtained from reference TRBV5-1 and TRBJ2-7, is as follows: KAGVTQTPRYLIKTRGQQVTLSCSPISGHRSVSWYQQTPGQGLQFLFEYFSETQRNKGNFPGRFSGRQFSNSRSEMNVSTLELGDSALYLCASSRGTGGDYEQYFGPGTRLTVT.